This T cell receptor beta chain is from a study of regulatory T cells in long-lasting Graves disease. On the study more broadly: Persistent Graves' disease denoted over 5 years of antithyroid drugs plus positive TSH receptor antibodies. General study points: Persistent patients had more shared public clonotypes (fewer than 3,000) than new patients (roughly 940).

Concerning this clonotype itself: The antigen remains unidentified.

Trimming removed 5 bases at V and 1 base at J, with 5 bases between. The CDR3 has 12 amino acids. CDR1 GTSNPN and CDR2 SVGIG come from the germline V gene (reference sequence). The time point was: persistent/refractory GD, antithyroid drugs over 5 years with positive TRAb. Making the TCR library involved RNA that had been extracted from PBMCs. HTBI primers from iRepertoire and Arm-PCR of CDR3 regions yielded the TCR beta libraries. TCRdb re-called the multiplex PCR reads through MiXCR, storing one row per CDR3 protein. The repertoire includes 500,000 to 700,000 distinct CDR3 sequences, about 30% of them detected once, and around 42% sits in the top ten.

The chain recombines TRBV30 with TRBJ2-2, with no clear D. This specimen consisted of peripheral blood mononuclear cells (PBMCs), obtained when the disease was refractory, from a patient treated with antithyroid drugs. This sequence originates from a female donor with Graves disease. The CDR3 protein is CAWAGNTGELFF. In DNA, the CDR3 is TGTGCCTGGGCTGGGAACACCGGGGAGCTGTTTTTT. Full variable domain (remainder filled in from reference TRBV30 and TRBJ2-2): SQTIHQWPATLVQPVGSPLSLECTVEGTSNPNLYWYRQAAGRGLQLLFYSVGIGQISSEVPQNLSASRPQDRQFILSSKKLLLSDSGFYLCAWAGNTGELFFGEGSRLTVL.